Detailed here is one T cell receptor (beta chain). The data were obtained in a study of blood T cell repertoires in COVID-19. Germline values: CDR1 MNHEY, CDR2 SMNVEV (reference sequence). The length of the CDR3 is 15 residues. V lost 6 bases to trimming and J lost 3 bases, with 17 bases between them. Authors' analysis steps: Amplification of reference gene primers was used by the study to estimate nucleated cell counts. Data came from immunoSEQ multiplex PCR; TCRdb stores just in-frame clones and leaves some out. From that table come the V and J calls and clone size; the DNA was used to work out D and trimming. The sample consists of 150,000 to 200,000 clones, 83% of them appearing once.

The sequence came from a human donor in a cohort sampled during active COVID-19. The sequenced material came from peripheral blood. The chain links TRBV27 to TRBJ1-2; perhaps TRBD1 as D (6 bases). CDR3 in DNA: TGTGCCAGCAGGCCCAGAAACAGGGAAGACTATGGCTACACCTTC. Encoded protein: CASRPRNREDYGYTF.